This TCR beta chain was sequenced for a study of blood T cell repertoires in COVID-19. Study overall: The samples span acute and convalescent COVID-19 from the United States, Italy and Spain. PBMCs, B-cell-depleted T cells, or T cells were the source of the cDNA or gDNA that made up the material.

Seattle enrolled patients during active infection and tracked them longitudinally. In the authors' methods: By means of reference gene primer amplification, nucleated cell counts were estimated. The table came from immunoSEQ multiplex PCR; TCRdb's copy has only in-frame clones and leaves some out. V and J calls and clone size are copied from that table; D and trimming were computed from the DNA. The sample lists fewer than 700,000 clones, approximately 91% seen once, with about 8% in the top ten. Sequenced sample: peripheral blood. This TCR was sampled from a woman in her fifties or sixties with COVID-19, enrolled during active disease.

CDR3 in DNA: TGTGCCAGCAGCCAAGATTCTTACAGGGTGGGTAATTCACCCCTCCACTTT. Translating gives CASSQDSYRVGNSPLHF. This chain links TRBV3-1 (or the pseudogene TRBV3-2) with TRBJ1-6; a possible D gene is TRBD1 (6 bases). V lost 0 bases and J lost 6, with 15 bases in between. This CDR3 region has 17 residues. Germline V gene data show CDR1 as LGHDT and CDR2 as YNNKEL (reference sequence).